Listed below are T cell receptor beta chains from one sample, sequenced in a study of shared clonotypes between healthy human individuals. Generated by immunoSEQ multiplex PCR, the TCRdb table keeps only in-frame clones and is missing some. The sample carries some 650,000 clones, roughly 97% recorded once. Sequenced material: naive CD4+ T cells sorted from blood. All receptors derive from a woman aged 25-40 years in good health. The CDR3 runs from the conserved cysteine through the conserved F or W. The order of the fields is V gene, D gene, CDR3 length, clone size, J gene, CDR3 protein, CDR3 DNA. The D gene is left open where the match is weak. Clone size is not always given. Where it is, it says once, few, many or a class for expanded clones.

v_call: TRBV27; d_call: NA; cdr3_length: 15; clone_size: NA; j_call: TRBJ2-7; cdr3_aa: CASRGDLLPRYEQYF; cdr3_nt: TGTGCCAGCAGGGGGGACCTCCTCCCTCGATACGAGCAGTACTTC
v_call: TRBV28; d_call: TRBD1; cdr3_length: 15; clone_size: NA; j_call: TRBJ2-7; cdr3_aa: CASSPQGAYSYEQYF; cdr3_nt: TGTGCCAGCAGCCCACAGGGGGCGTACTCCTACGAGCAGTACTTC
v_call: TRBV2; d_call: NA; cdr3_length: 17; clone_size: NA; j_call: TRBJ1-1; cdr3_aa: CASSDLPKRPMNTEAFF; cdr3_nt: TGTGCCAGCAGTGACTTGCCGAAACGGCCAATGAACACTGAAGCTTTCTTT
v_call: TRBV7-9; d_call: NA; cdr3_length: 16; clone_size: NA; j_call: TRBJ2-3; cdr3_aa: CASSLPDYLELDTQYF; cdr3_nt: TGTGCCAGCAGCTTACCCGACTACCTCGAATTAGATACGCAGTATTTT
v_call: TRBV4-1; d_call: TRBD2; cdr3_length: 17; clone_size: NA; j_call: TRBJ2-1; cdr3_aa: CASSQESAGASYNEQFF; cdr3_nt: TGCGCCAGCAGCCAAGAGAGCGCGGGAGCCTCCTACAATGAGCAGTTCTTC
v_call: TRBV6-5; d_call: NA; cdr3_length: 11; clone_size: once; j_call: TRBJ2-1; cdr3_aa: CASSSWARQFF; cdr3_nt: TGTGCCAGCAGTTCATGGGCACGGCAGTTCTTC
v_call: TRBV5-1; d_call: TRBD1; cdr3_length: 14; clone_size: NA; j_call: TRBJ1-1; cdr3_aa: CASSLGTGHTEAFF; cdr3_nt: TGCGCCAGCAGCCTCGGGACAGGTCACACTGAAGCTTTCTTT
v_call: TRBV19; d_call: TRBD1; cdr3_length: 16; clone_size: NA; j_call: TRBJ1-5; cdr3_aa: CASKDRGRLGGQPQHF; cdr3_nt: TGTGCCAGTAAGGACAGGGGGCGTTTGGGTGGTCAGCCCCAGCATTTT
v_call: TRBV19; d_call: TRBD2; cdr3_length: 13; clone_size: NA; j_call: TRBJ2-1; cdr3_aa: CASRLSGNDEQFF; cdr3_nt: TGTGCCAGTAGGCTTAGCGGGAACGATGAGCAGTTCTTC
v_call: TRBV7-7; d_call: NA; cdr3_length: 15; clone_size: once; j_call: TRBJ2-7; cdr3_aa: CASSLRTEFSHEQYF; cdr3_nt: TGTGCCAGCAGCTTACGTACAGAATTTAGCCACGAGCAGTACTTC
v_call: TRBV5-1; d_call: TRBD1; cdr3_length: 15; clone_size: NA; j_call: TRBJ1-2; cdr3_aa: CASSLEQGVNYGYTF; cdr3_nt: TGCGCCAGCAGCTTGGAACAGGGGGTGAACTATGGCTACACCTTC
v_call: TRBV28; d_call: NA; cdr3_length: 13; clone_size: NA; j_call: TRBJ2-7; cdr3_aa: CASQRIPTYEQYF; cdr3_nt: TGTGCCAGCCAGCGAATACCAACCTACGAGCAGTACTTC
v_call: TRBV11-2; d_call: NA; cdr3_length: 16; clone_size: NA; j_call: TRBJ2-7; cdr3_aa: CASSLVAPGGTYEQYF; cdr3_nt: TGTGCCAGCAGCTTAGTTGCCCCCGGGGGAACCTACGAGCAGTACTTC
v_call: TRBV6-1; d_call: NA; cdr3_length: 16; clone_size: NA; j_call: TRBJ1-5; cdr3_aa: CASSEGLGQSNQPQHF; cdr3_nt: TGTGCCAGCAGTGAAGGTCTAGGACAGAGCAATCAGCCCCAGCATTTT
v_call: TRBV7-6; d_call: TRBD1; cdr3_length: 15; clone_size: NA; j_call: TRBJ2-5; cdr3_aa: CASSLEGTEQETQYF; cdr3_nt: TGTGCCAGCAGCTTAGAAGGGACAGAACAAGAGACCCAGTACTTC
v_call: TRBV5-8; d_call: TRBD2; cdr3_length: 18; clone_size: NA; j_call: TRBJ2-1; cdr3_aa: CASSLISGSYTAYNEQFF; cdr3_nt: TGTGCCAGCAGCTTGATTAGCGGGAGCTATACGGCCTACAATGAGCAGTTCTTC
v_call: TRBV29-1; d_call: TRBD1; cdr3_length: 12; clone_size: NA; j_call: TRBJ1-1; cdr3_aa: CSGTQGAPEAFF; cdr3_nt: TGCAGCGGAACCCAGGGGGCCCCTGAAGCTTTCTTT
v_call: TRBV6-1; d_call: NA; cdr3_length: 13; clone_size: NA; j_call: TRBJ2-5; cdr3_aa: CASTERLRKTQYF; cdr3_nt: TGTGCCAGTACGGAACGGCTGCGGAAGACCCAGTACTTC
v_call: TRBV5-1; d_call: TRBD1; cdr3_length: 14; clone_size: NA; j_call: TRBJ1-4; cdr3_aa: CASSIAGGREKLFF; cdr3_nt: TGCGCCAGCAGCATCGCAGGGGGTCGGGAAAAACTGTTTTTT
v_call: TRBV6-5; d_call: NA; cdr3_length: 13; clone_size: NA; j_call: TRBJ2-5; cdr3_aa: CASSYSGMGTQYF; cdr3_nt: TGTGCCAGCAGTTACTCAGGGATGGGGACCCAGTACTTC
v_call: TRBV19; d_call: NA; cdr3_length: 13; clone_size: NA; j_call: TRBJ2-1; cdr3_aa: CASSPRVYNEQFF; cdr3_nt: TGTGCCAGTAGTCCTCGAGTGTACAATGAGCAGTTCTTC
v_call: TRBV7-2; d_call: TRBD1; cdr3_length: 15; clone_size: NA; j_call: TRBJ2-7; cdr3_aa: CASSYQAGTGVEQYF; cdr3_nt: TGTGCCAGCAGTTATCAGGCCGGGACAGGGGTCGAGCAGTACTTC
v_call: TRBV28; d_call: TRBD1; cdr3_length: 12; clone_size: NA; j_call: TRBJ1-2; cdr3_aa: CASSNRGYGYTF; cdr3_nt: TGTGCCAGCAGCAACAGGGGATATGGCTACACCTTC
v_call: TRBV5-5; d_call: NA; cdr3_length: 12; clone_size: NA; j_call: TRBJ1-1; cdr3_aa: CASSITDTEAFF; cdr3_nt: TGTGCCAGCAGCATAACCGACACTGAAGCTTTCTTT
v_call: TRBV4-1; d_call: NA; cdr3_length: 19; clone_size: NA; j_call: TRBJ2-7; cdr3_aa: CASSQASPLRQVNPYEQYF; cdr3_nt: TGCGCCAGCAGCCAAGCAAGTCCCCTCCGACAGGTGAACCCCTACGAGCAGTACTTC
v_call: TRBV11-1; d_call: NA; cdr3_length: 12; clone_size: NA; j_call: TRBJ2-1; cdr3_aa: CASSQMKGEQFF; cdr3_nt: TGTGCCAGCAGCCAGATGAAAGGTGAGCAGTTCTTC
v_call: TRBV19; d_call: NA; cdr3_length: 13; clone_size: once; j_call: TRBJ2-1; cdr3_aa: CASSIARDGEQFF; cdr3_nt: TGTGCCAGTAGTATAGCACGGGACGGCGAGCAGTTCTTC
v_call: TRBV5-1; d_call: NA; cdr3_length: 16; clone_size: NA; j_call: TRBJ2-4; cdr3_aa: CASSLVPGVAKNIQYF; cdr3_nt: TGCGCCAGCAGCTTGGTTCCAGGGGTAGCCAAAAACATTCAGTACTTC
v_call: TRBV28; d_call: NA; cdr3_length: 14; clone_size: NA; j_call: TRBJ2-5; cdr3_aa: CASSFGSYQETQYF; cdr3_nt: TGTGCCAGCAGTTTTGGGTCGTATCAAGAGACCCAGTACTTC
v_call: TRBV7-9; d_call: NA; cdr3_length: 11; clone_size: NA; j_call: TRBJ2-7; cdr3_aa: CASSPSHEQYF; cdr3_nt: TGTGCCAGCAGTCCCTCCCACGAGCAGTACTTC
v_call: TRBV4-2; d_call: NA; cdr3_length: 14; clone_size: once; j_call: TRBJ1-2; cdr3_aa: CASSLMALTGGYTF; cdr3_nt: TGTGCCAGCAGCTTGATGGCCCTAACGGGCGGCTACACCTTC
v_call: TRBV9; d_call: NA; cdr3_length: 15; clone_size: NA; j_call: TRBJ2-3; cdr3_aa: CASSGPLGVTDTQYF; cdr3_nt: TGTGCCAGCAGCGGCCCTCTGGGGGTCACAGATACGCAGTATTTT
v_call: TRBV7-9; d_call: TRBD2; cdr3_length: 14; clone_size: NA; j_call: TRBJ2-3; cdr3_aa: CASSSRGEPDTQYF; cdr3_nt: TGTGCCAGCAGCTCCCGGGGGGAGCCAGATACGCAGTATTTT
v_call: TRBV5-1; d_call: TRBD2; cdr3_length: 15; clone_size: NA; j_call: TRBJ2-5; cdr3_aa: CASSLDMTSGGTIHF; cdr3_nt: TGCGCCAGCAGCTTGGATATGACTAGCGGGGGAACAATACACTTC
v_call: TRBV27; d_call: TRBD1; cdr3_length: 15; clone_size: once; j_call: TRBJ2-7; cdr3_aa: CASSQLRDRPYEQYF; cdr3_nt: TGTGCCAGCAGTCAACTCCGGGACAGACCCTACGAGCAGTACTTC
v_call: TRBV9; d_call: NA; cdr3_length: 14; clone_size: NA; j_call: TRBJ2-5; cdr3_aa: CASSVPQGGETQYF; cdr3_nt: TGTGCCAGCAGCGTACCCCAGGGTGGGGAGACCCAGTACTTC
v_call: TRBV5-1; d_call: TRBD1; cdr3_length: 15; clone_size: NA; j_call: TRBJ1-1; cdr3_aa: CASSMDRGMNTEAFF; cdr3_nt: TGCGCCAGCAGTATGGACAGGGGGATGAACACTGAAGCTTTCTTT
v_call: TRBV27; d_call: NA; cdr3_length: 15; clone_size: NA; j_call: TRBJ2-5; cdr3_aa: CASSAPWENQETQYF; cdr3_nt: TGTGCCAGCAGTGCCCCCTGGGAGAACCAAGAGACCCAGTACTTC
v_call: TRBV2; d_call: NA; cdr3_length: 16; clone_size: NA; j_call: TRBJ1-1; cdr3_aa: CASRRWRGEGNTEAFF; cdr3_nt: TGTGCCAGCAGAAGGTGGCGGGGTGAGGGGAACACTGAAGCTTTCTTT
v_call: TRBV6-5; d_call: NA; cdr3_length: 14; clone_size: NA; j_call: TRBJ1-1; cdr3_aa: CASSYSGGGTEAFF; cdr3_nt: TGTGCCAGCAGTTACTCTGGGGGTGGCACTGAAGCTTTCTTT
v_call: TRBV19; d_call: NA; cdr3_length: 13; clone_size: NA; j_call: TRBJ1-2; cdr3_aa: CAATGARHYGYTF; cdr3_nt: TGTGCCGCCACGGGGGCCCGACACTATGGCTACACCTTC
v_call: TRBV18; d_call: NA; cdr3_length: 16; clone_size: once; j_call: TRBJ1-1; cdr3_aa: CASSPLSQGVTTEAFF; cdr3_nt: TGTGCCAGCTCACCACTATCACAGGGAGTGACGACTGAAGCTTTCTTT